The 12 T cell receptor beta chains in this list originate from one sample, sequenced in a study of OX40 agonist ivuxolimab in advanced cancers. Clones were sequenced by immunoSEQ multiplex PCR, and TCRdb holds only the in-frame ones, with some missing. The sample has tens of thousands of clones, around 89% seen once; the top ten hold about 10%. The source was CD4+ or CD8+ T cells sorted from blood, collected in a trial of the OX40 agonist ivuxolimab. All receptors derive from an adult with an advanced solid tumor such as melanoma, head and neck, liver or kidney cancer.

V usage is TRBV5-4 and J usage is TRBJ2-7; D remains ambiguous. The CDR3 covers 12 residues. Germline V gene sequence: CDR1 SGHNT, CDR2 YYREEE (reference sequence). Trimming took off 4 bases at V and 5 bases at J, with 10 bases between the two ends. CDR3 region: CASSATGDEQYF. CDR3 in DNA: TGTGCCAGCAGCGCCACTGGGGACGAGCAGTACTTC.

The chain uses TRBV27 and TRBJ2-1; D is ambiguous. V gave up 2 bases and J gave up 0 bases, with 5 bases separating them. CDR3 length equals 14 residues. In germline, CDR1 is MNHEY, CDR2 SMNVEV (reference sequence). The DNA for the CDR3 is TGTGCCAGCAGTTTAAGGAACTCCTACAATGAGCAGTTCTTC. This gives the protein CASSLRNSYNEQFF.

This chain connects TRBV7-6 to TRBJ2-3; 11 bases line up with TRBD2. CDR3 length: 14 amino acids. V trimming: 4 bases; J trimming: 4 bases; junction bases outside the gene matches: 1. From germline, CDR1 is SGHVS and CDR2 FNYEAQ. CDR3 loop: CASSSGLAADTQYF. For the CDR3, the DNA is TGTGCCAGCAGCTCGGGACTAGCGGCAGATACGCAGTATTTT.

The V gene is TRBV5-1, the J gene TRBJ2-7; 7 bases are shared with TRBD2. Germline CDR1 is SGHRS and CDR2 is YFSETQ. After removal of 3 bases from V and 5 bases from J, the junction contained 5 bases not matched to a gene. The CDR3 loop spans 13 amino acids. The CDR3 loop reads CASSSWEGNEQYF. The CDR3 DNA sequence: TGCGCCAGCAGCTCTTGGGAGGGTAACGAGCAGTACTTC.

The chain links TRBV2 to TRBJ2-7; possibly TRBD1 for D (6 bases). Per the germline V gene, CDR1 is SNHLY and CDR2 is FYNNEI. The ends were cut back, 2 bases at V and 1 base at J, with 18 bases in the middle. The CDR3 extends over 17 amino acids. This chain's CDR3 is CASSEWGTGTRSYEQYF. The DNA for the CDR3 is TGTGCCAGCAGTGAATGGGGTACCGGGACAAGGTCCTACGAGCAGTACTTC. The variable domain in full, with the rest retrieved from reference TRBV2 and TRBJ2-7, is EPEVTQTPSHQVTQMGQEVILRCVPISNHLYFYWYRQILGQKVEFLVSFYNNEISEKSEIFDDQFSVERPDGSNFTLKIRSTKLEDSAMYFCASSEWGTGTRSYEQYFGPGTRLTVT.

CDR3 amino acids: CASSERWMGRQPQHF. As DNA, the CDR3 is TGTGCCAGCAGTGAACGGTGGATGGGGCGTCAGCCCCAGCATTTT. This sequence joins TRBV6-1 and TRBJ1-5; TRBD1 might be the D (5 bases). Germline V gene sequence: CDR1 MNHNS, CDR2 SASEGT. The CDR3 runs to 15 residues. The V and J ends lost 2 bases and 6 bases respectively, with 14 bases between them.

This clone was seen just once. This sequence joins TRBV6-4 and TRBJ2-3; no firm D call. Trimming took off 3 bases at V and 1 base at J, with 8 bases between the two ends. Germline V lookup: CDR1 MRHNA, CDR2 SNTAGT. The CDR3 is made up of 14 amino acids. The CDR3 bases are TGTGCCAGCAGTGAGGAAGGCGGCACAGATACGCAGTATTTT. This gives the protein CASSEEGGTDTQYF.

This rearrangement joins TRBV27 to TRBJ1-2; 7 bases match TRBD1. Germline V gene sequence: CDR1 MNHEY, CDR2 SMNVEV (reference sequence). This CDR3 has 23 residues. V dropped 3 bases and J dropped 2; count of bases not matched to a gene: 30. The CDR3 DNA reads as TGTGCCAGCAGTTTTAGAAACCCCTATCGGCCGAGTGGAACGACAGGGTCCAACTATGGCTACACCTTC. This gives the protein CASSFRNPYRPSGTTGSNYGYTF.

The chain uses TRBV27 and TRBJ2-1, with 7 bases aligning to TRBD2. Looked up from germline, CDR1 is MNHEY and CDR2 is SMNVEV (reference sequence). J was trimmed by 3 bases and V by 6 bases; bases with no gene match: 2. CDR3 length equals 13 residues. In nucleotides, the CDR3 is TGTGCCAGCAGGGCTAGCGGCTACAATGAGCAGTTCTTC. It is translated as CASRASGYNEQFF.

V gene TRBV28 combines with J gene TRBJ1-1; D not certain. V was shortened by 4 bases and J by 0 bases, with 6 bases between the two germline ends. The CDR3 is 13 residues long. The germline V gene has CDR1 MDHEN and CDR2 SYDVKM. The CDR3 reads CASSSRVNTEAFF. The CDR3 nucleotides read TGTGCCAGCAGTTCACGTGTGAACACTGAAGCTTTCTTT.

This clone was recorded only once. The chain is built from TRBV28 and TRBJ2-1; D perhaps matches TRBD2 (5 bases). The V and J ends lost 3 bases and 8 bases respectively, with 11 bases between them. The CDR3 is made up of 13 amino acids. Germline CDR1 is MDHEN and CDR2 is SYDVKM. The CDR3 sequence is CASSLEVSDEQFF. The CDR3 DNA reads as TGTGCCAGCAGTTTGGAGGTCAGTGATGAGCAGTTCTTC. The whole variable domain, remainder taken from reference TRBV28 and TRBJ2-1, is DVKVTQSSRYLVKRTGEKVFLECVQDMDHENMFWYRQDPGLGLRLIYFSYDVKMKEKGDIPEGYSVSREKKERFSLILESASTNQTSMYLCASSLEVSDEQFFGPGTRLTVL.

This clone came up once. V and J are TRBV7-9 and TRBJ2-5; D could derive from TRBD1 or TRBD2 (5 bases each). The ends were cut back, 3 bases at V and 0 bases at J, with 14 bases in the middle. The CDR3 has 16 amino acids. CDR1 is SEHNR and CDR2 is FQNEAQ in the germline V gene (reference sequence). The CDR3 reads CASSFIARQYQETQYF. For the CDR3, the DNA is TGTGCCAGCAGCTTTATAGCGAGACAGTACCAAGAGACCCAGTACTTC.